The clone carrying this T cell receptor beta chain was found many times. Its target is not known. This record belongs to a study of Graves' ophthalmopathy and Graves' hyperthyroidism. Study conclusions and caveats: The model's ophthalmopathy progression predictions had 55% to 71% sensitivity and 72% to 75% specificity.

CDR3 regions of TCR beta were amplified from RNA transcripts. HTBI-primed first-round RT-PCR preceded second-round multiplex PCR. From the multiplex PCR reads, TCRdb called clonotypes with MiXCR, one entry per CDR3 protein. The sample has 450,000 or so distinct CDR3 sequences; roughly an eighth are singletons. This CDR3 is 14 amino acids long. Germline CDR1 is SQVTM and CDR2 is ANQGSEA. The junction had 9 bases not matched to a gene; V was cut back by 7 bases and J by 0 bases. Material for sequencing was blood. This clonotype originated in a woman aged 25-40 years with Graves' ophthalmopathy. The chain combines TRBV29-1 with TRBJ2-7, with 7 bases that match TRBD1. The CDR3 region is CSATDRASSYEQYF. In nucleotides, the CDR3 is TGCAGCGCTACCGACAGGGCGAGCTCCTACGAGCAGTACTTC.